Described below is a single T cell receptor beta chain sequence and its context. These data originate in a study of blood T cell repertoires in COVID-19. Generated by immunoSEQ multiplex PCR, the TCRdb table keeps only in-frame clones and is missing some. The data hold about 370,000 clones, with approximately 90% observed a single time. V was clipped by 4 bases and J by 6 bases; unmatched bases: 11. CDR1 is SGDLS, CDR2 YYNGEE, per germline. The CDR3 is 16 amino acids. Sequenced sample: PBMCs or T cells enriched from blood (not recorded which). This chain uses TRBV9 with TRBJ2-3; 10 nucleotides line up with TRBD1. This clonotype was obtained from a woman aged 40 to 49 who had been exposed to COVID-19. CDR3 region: CASSPYGTGEGDTQYF. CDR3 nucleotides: TGTGCCAGCAGCCCCTACGGGACAGGGGAGGGGGATACGCAGTATTTT.